The 22 T cell receptor beta chains below were found in one sample sequenced in a study of T-cell memory formation after mild COVID-19. Via MiXCR, TCRdb re-called the 5' RACE reads, giving one row per CDR3 protein. The sample holds roughly 170,000 distinct CDR3 sequences, roughly 18% seen once. Sequenced: PBMCs or a T cell subset sorted from them (not recorded which). The source of these receptors is a man between 18 and 29 years old who had mild COVID-19 (a few samples of this study predate the infection). Cell type and time point are not known.

J is TRBJ2-3 and V is TRBV24-1; 8 nucleotides match TRBD1. The J segment lost 2 bases and the V segment lost 2 bases, leaving 5 bases of the junction unmatched. The CDR3 has 16 amino acids. Per germline, CDR1 KGHDR and CDR2 SFDVKD. CDR3 sequence reads: CATSDWDRSYTDTQYF. CDR3 coding DNA: TGTGCCACCAGTGATTGGGACAGGTCTTACACAGATACGCAGTATTTT.

V gene TRBV6-1 combines with J gene TRBJ2-7, with 10 bases matching TRBD1. Germline CDR1 reads MNHNS; CDR2 reads SASEGT. The CDR3 is 13 residues long. Trimming took 7 bases from V and 7 from J; bases not matched to a gene: 7. The CDR3 nucleotides are TGTGCCAGCACCCCGGACAGGGGGAGTGAGCAGTACGTC. It encodes CASTPDRGSEQYV.

The V gene is TRBV28, the J gene TRBJ1-3; D remains ambiguous. This CDR3 spans 14 amino acids. The V gene lost 0 bases and the J gene lost 8 bases, with 11 bases spanning the gap. The germline CDR1 and CDR2 sequences are MDHEN and SYDVKM. CDR3 coding DNA: TGTGCCAGCAGTTTATGGCACGCGGCGGACACCATATATTTT. Translated, it gives CASSLWHAADTIYF.

The rearrangement uses TRBV4-3 and TRBJ2-2; D is unresolved. The CDR3 is made up of 14 amino acids. V was trimmed by 2 bases and J by 5 bases, leaving 9 bases between them. Germline V gene data show CDR1 as LGHNA and CDR2 as YSLEER. The DNA of the CDR3 is TGCGCCAGCAGCCAAAGGTTGGGAACCGGGGAGCTGTTTTTT. The encoded protein is CASSQRLGTGELFF.

The chain employs TRBV10-3 and TRBJ2-1, with 11 bases fitting TRBD2. From germline, CDR1 is ENHRY and CDR2 SYGVKD. V trimming: 6 bases; J trimming: 4 bases; junction bases outside the gene matches: 5. The CDR3 runs 15 residues. This CDR3 is CAIRETSGAYNEQFF. DNA for the CDR3: TGTGCCATCAGGGAGACTAGCGGGGCTTACAATGAGCAGTTCTTC.

This clonotype has at least ten counts. CDR3 nucleotide sequence: TGTGCCAGCAGCGCCGGGCCCGGGGGGTCCGATACGCAGTATTTT. Translation: CASSAGPGGSDTQYF. The chain recombines TRBV9 with TRBJ2-3; the match to TRBD2 covers 7 bases. The germline V gene encodes CDR1 SGDLS and CDR2 YYNGEE. This CDR3 is 15 amino acids long. V lost 3 bases and J lost 6; bases outside the gene matches: 10.

This clonotype was seen many times. This sequence joins TRBV12-3 or TRBV12-4 and TRBJ2-3; D remains unclear. This CDR3 has 12 residues. V was cut by 3 bases and J by 4 bases, with 5 bases left in between. CDR3 bases: TGTGCCAGCAGTTTCGGAGCAGATACGCAGTATTTT. Its protein is CASSFGADTQYF.

V gene TRBV5-1 combines with J gene TRBJ2-3; D gene uncertain. CDR3 length: 15 amino acids. Germline CDR1 SGHRS, CDR2 YFSETQ. The ends were cut back, 4 bases at V and 1 base at J, with 13 bases in the middle. The CDR3 sequence is CASSSPPPGTDTQYF. CDR3 coding DNA: TGCGCCAGCAGCAGTCCCCCGCCCGGCACAGATACGCAGTATTTT.

This clonotype was detected only a few times. This chain connects TRBV12-3 or TRBV12-4 to TRBJ2-1, with 7 bases lining up with TRBD1. V lost 6 bases and J lost 10; bases outside the gene matches: 3. The CDR3 length is 11 residues. The CDR3 reads CASRQGGEQFF. Here the CDR3 DNA reads TGTGCCAGCAGGCAAGGGGGCGAGCAGTTCTTC.

This clonotype has just a few counts. The V call is TRBV5-4, the J call TRBJ1-2, with 7 bases identical to TRBD1. CDR3 size: 11 residues. Looked up from germline, CDR1 is SGHNT and CDR2 is YYREEE (reference sequence). V lost 7 bases, J lost 7 bases, and 4 bases stayed unmatched. The chain's CDR3 is CASGRTGGYTF. CDR3 in DNA: TGTGCCAGCGGCAGGACAGGTGGCTACACCTTC. Complete variable domain (other parts from reference TRBV5-4 and TRBJ1-2): ETGVTQSPTHLIKTRGQQVTLRCSSQSGHNTVSWYQQALGQGPQFIFQYYREEENGRGNFPPRFSGLQFPNYSSELNVNALELDDSALYLCASGRTGGYTFGSGTRLTVV.

As concerns this clonotype: The junction shows a germline mismatch at one end, possibly a read error. The genes are TRBV2 and TRBJ1-5; perhaps TRBD1 as D (5 bases). This CDR3 region has 14 residues. Germline assignment: CDR1 SNHLY and CDR2 FYNNEI. CDR3 sequence: CASSDRGGGQPKHF. The CDR3 nucleotides are TGTGCCAGCAGTGACCGGGGGGGAGGCCAGCCCAAGCATTTT.

The sample holds a few counts of this clonotype. V and J are TRBV20-1 and TRBJ2-7; D is possibly TRBD1 (5 bases). CDR1 is DFQATT, CDR2 SNEGSKA, per germline (reference sequence). The CDR3 spans 13 residues. Trimming took off 3 bases at V and 3 bases at J, with 12 bases between the two ends. The CDR3, as DNA: TGCAGTGCTAGGGGGCCAGGGATCTACGAGCAGTACTTC. Encoded protein: CSARGPGIYEQYF.

The table lists this clonotype with a few counts. V is TRBV6-5 and J is TRBJ2-7; D ambiguous. V lost 5 bases and J 4 bases, leaving 6 bases between the germline ends. This CDR3 has 11 amino acids. Germline assignment: CDR1 MNHEY and CDR2 SVGAGI. CDR3 sequence reads: CASSNGYEQYF. The DNA for the CDR3 is TGTGCCAGCAGTAATGGTTACGAGCAGTACTTC.

The chain carries TRBV27 and TRBJ2-2; a possible D gene is TRBD1 (5 bases). CDR1 is MNHEY, CDR2 SMNVEV, per germline (reference sequence). CDR3 length: 16 amino acids. Trimming stripped 4 bases from V and 4 bases from J, with 16 bases between. CDR3 amino acids: CASSSPSGWGTGELFF. Written as DNA, the CDR3 is TGTGCCAGCAGTTCTCCCTCAGGGTGGGGCACCGGGGAGCTGTTTTTT.

This clonotype has only a few counts. This chain connects TRBV6-5 to TRBJ2-5, with 8 bases lining up with TRBD1. The germline gives CDR1 MNHEY, CDR2 SVGAGI. There are 15 residues in the CDR3. J gave up 5 bases and V 7 bases, and 12 bases lay outside the gene matches. The CDR3 protein is CASTETGGRLETQYF. In DNA form, the CDR3 reads TGTGCCAGCACGGAAACAGGGGGAAGGTTGGAGACCCAGTACTTC.

The rearrangement uses TRBV20-1 and TRBJ2-7; no clear D gene. Germline assignment: CDR1 DFQATT and CDR2 SNEGSKA (reference sequence). V shed 3 bases and J shed 3 bases, with 6 bases lying between them. The CDR3 is made up of 11 amino acids. Here the CDR3 DNA reads TGCAGTGCTAGTCTCAGCTACGAGCAGTACTTC. Its protein product is CSASLSYEQYF.

There are a few counts of this clonotype. J is TRBJ1-1 and V is TRBV20-1, with 7 bases that match TRBD1. With 3 bases clipped from V and 0 bases from J, the junction kept 4 bases outside the gene matches. CDR3 size: 14 residues. Germline lookup yields CDR1 DFQATT and CDR2 SNEGSKA (reference sequence). For the CDR3, the DNA is TGCAGTGCTAGCGAGGGGGCGCTGAACACTGAAGCTTTCTTT. Protein product: CSASEGALNTEAFF.

The chain joins TRBV3-1 to TRBJ1-3; 9 nucleotides match TRBD1. After removal of 2 bases from V and 4 bases from J, the junction contained 6 bases not matched to a gene. CDR3 length: 16 residues. Germline V gene data show CDR1 as LGHDT and CDR2 as YNNKEL (reference sequence). In nucleotides, the CDR3 is TGTGCCAGCAGCCAATCGGACAGGGGTGTCGGAAACACCATATATTTT. This gives the protein CASSQSDRGVGNTIYF.

The V call is TRBV24-1, the J call TRBJ1-2; D remains unclear. Trimming removed 1 base from V and 8 bases from J, with 10 bases in between. Germline V CDR1 and CDR2: KGHDR, SFDVKD. The CDR3 runs to 13 residues. The chain's CDR3 is CATSDFEGSGYTF. The CDR3 nucleotides read TGTGCCACCAGTGATTTTGAGGGCAGCGGCTACACCTTC.

V and J are TRBV12-3 or TRBV12-4 and TRBJ1-1; D is possibly TRBD1 (6 bases). Trimming shortened V by 9 bases and J by 6 bases, and 14 bases separated the two germline ends. The CDR3 loop spans 12 amino acids. In nucleotides, the CDR3 is TGTGCCAGTGGGAACAGGGATCCTGAAGCTTTCTTT. Residues: CASGNRDPEAFF.

This clonotype appeared a few times. J is TRBJ2-3 and V is TRBV5-1; D perhaps matches TRBD1 (5 bases). Trimming shortened V by 2 bases and J by 2 bases, and 18 bases separated the two germline ends. The CDR3 contains 17 residues. Germline CDR1 and CDR2: SGHRS and YFSETQ. CDR3 DNA sequence: TGCGCCAGCAGCTTCTCCGGGTACGCAGGGATCACAGATACGCAGTATTTT. Its translation is CASSFSGYAGITDTQYF.

This clonotype was seen ten or more times. The CDR3 DNA reads as TGTGCCAGCAGCTTCGCGAATTCACCCCTCCACTTT. Protein: CASSFANSPLHF. The chain couples TRBV7-2 to TRBJ1-6, with D hard to call. From germline, CDR1 is SGHTA and CDR2 FQGNSA. V dropped 3 bases and J dropped 7 bases, with 4 bases sitting between them. The CDR3 loop spans 12 amino acids.